Given below is one TCR beta chain in context. Its specificity is unknown. Each CDR3 protein is one row after TCRdb ran MiXCR on the reads. Among hundreds of thousands of distinct CDR3 sequences listed, 25% to 30% were seen once. This specimen comes from a study of T cell repertoires in cytomegalovirus infection. The wider study: In public TCR beta signatures, there were indications of both CMV infection and matching HLA type.

In germline, CDR1 is GTSNPN, CDR2 SVGIG (reference sequence). This CDR3 is 13 amino acids long. Trimming removed 5 bases from V and 0 bases from J, with 10 bases in between. The genes are TRBV30 and TRBJ1-1; D remains unclear. Source: cultured PBMCs, taken from culture after CMV antigen stimulation. The clonotype comes from a human donor in good health (CMV status not recorded). Some clones in this sample may be carry-over from other donors' samples. For the CDR3, the DNA is TGTGCCTGGGATCGAAATATGAACACTGAAGCTTTCTTT. This codes for CAWDRNMNTEAFF.